This T cell receptor (beta chain) is drawn from a study of cytomegalovirus exposure and HLA in healthy donors. To note about this clone: The antigen is unknown. One end of the junction does not line up with germline, which may come from a read error.

The study, taken as a whole, reports: Most TCR sequences were uncommon, yet certain public TCRs appeared in many donors.

In the PCR, 60 Vbeta and 13 Jbeta primers were used. Clones were read by immunoSEQ multiplex PCR, and TCRdb kept only the in-frame ones, dropping some. The sample has 100,000 to 150,000 clones, over 70% seen once; the top ten hold 7.5% to 9.5%. Germline V lookup: CDR1 SEHNR, CDR2 FQNEAQ (reference sequence). This CDR3 has 16 residues. Healthy donors of bone marrow made up the group. This chain connects TRBV7-9 to TRBJ2-7, with D possibly being TRBD2 (5 bases). The sequence was collected from a woman in her 50s in good health and CMV-seropositive. Sequences were obtained from PBMCs. The CDR3 region is CSSSLGGDLALGEQYF. The CDR3 DNA reads as TGTTCCAGCAGCTTAGGTGGTGACCTAGCCTTAGGCGAGCAGTACTTC.